This T cell receptor (beta chain) comes out of a study of CD8 T cells in Susac syndrome. RNA amounts of about 0.5 to 1 ug underwent reverse transcription with random hexamers. TCRdb processed the immunoSEQ multiplex PCR reads anew with MiXCR; each CDR3 protein has one entry. The table includes about 150,000 distinct CDR3 sequences, approximately 94% detected once. V was pared by 9 bases and J by 2 bases, with 2 bases of the junction left unmatched. This CDR3 has 13 residues. Germline V gene data show CDR1 as KGHDR and CDR2 as SFDVKD. Sequencing of TCR beta drew on CD8+ and CD4+ T cells from blood. Healthy donors constituted the controls, which were matched for age and sex.

The chain recombines TRBV24-1 with TRBJ2-3; 9 nucleotides align to TRBD2. This TCR was sampled from a human donor in good health. The sample was CD4+ T cells from PBMCs. CDR3 DNA sequence: TGTGCCACCCAGCGGGAGGTCACAGATACGCAGTATTTT. It encodes CATQREVTDTQYF.